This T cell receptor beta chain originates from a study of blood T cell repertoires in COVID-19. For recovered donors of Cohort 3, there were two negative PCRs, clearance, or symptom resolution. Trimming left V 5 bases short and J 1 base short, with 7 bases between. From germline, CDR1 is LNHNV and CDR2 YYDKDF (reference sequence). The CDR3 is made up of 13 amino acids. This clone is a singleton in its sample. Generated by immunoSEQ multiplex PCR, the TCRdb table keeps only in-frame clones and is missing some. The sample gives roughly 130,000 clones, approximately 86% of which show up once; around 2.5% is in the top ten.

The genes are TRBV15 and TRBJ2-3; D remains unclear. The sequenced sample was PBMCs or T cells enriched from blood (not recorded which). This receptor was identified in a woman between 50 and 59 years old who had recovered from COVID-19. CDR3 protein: CATSEERTDTQYF. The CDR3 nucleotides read TGTGCCACCAGCGAGGAACGCACAGATACGCAGTATTTT.